The rows below give T cell receptor beta chains drawn from one sample of a study of blood T cell repertoires in COVID-19. Clones were read by immunoSEQ multiplex PCR, and TCRdb kept only the in-frame ones, dropping some. The sample records approximately 76,000 clones, over 75% being singletons. The sequenced material came from peripheral blood. The source is a man aged 45-65 years with acute or convalescent COVID-19. Both conserved end residues are part of each CDR3. A D gene is named only where the DNA matches it firmly. Some rows mark clone size as missing; the rest say once, few, many or name a class of expanded clone.

V	J	size	D	DNA	CDR3
TRBV28	TRBJ1-6	-	TRBD1	TGTGCCAGCAGTCTGGGACAGTCCAATTCACCCCTCCACTTT	CASSLGQSNSPLHF
TRBV6-2/TRBV6-3	TRBJ1-5	-	-	TGTGCCAGCAGTGGGAGTTGGTACGGACCCAATCAGCCCCAGCATTTT	CASSGSWYGPNQPQHF
TRBV27	TRBJ2-3	-	-	TGTGCCAGCAGTTTACAGGGACTGGGCACAGATACGCAGTATTTT	CASSLQGLGTDTQYF
TRBV15	TRBJ2-7	-	TRBD1	TGTGCCACCAGCACCTGGGACAGGTTTCCCTACGAGCAGTACTTC	CATSTWDRFPYEQYF
TRBV19	TRBJ2-7	-	-	TGTGCCAGTAGCCCGCCCGGGACATACTACGAGCAGTACTTC	CASSPPGTYYEQYF
TRBV21-1	TRBJ1-2	-	-	TGTGCCAGCAGCAGACACAGGGGGCCGGGTGGCTACACCTTC	CASSRHRGPGGYTF
TRBV7-5	TRBJ1-1	-	-	TGTGCCAGAAGCAAACGACAGGGTAGGGGGAACACTGAAGCTTTCTTT	CARSKRQGRGNTEAFF
TRBV5-6	TRBJ1-6	few	-	TGTGCCAGCAATCCTTTGAAGGGGTATAATTCACCCCTCCACTTT	CASNPLKGYNSPLHF
TRBV10-3	TRBJ1-5	-	TRBD1	TGTGCCATAGGGACAGGGAATCAGCCCCAGCATTTT	CAIGTGNQPQHF
TRBV6-5	TRBJ2-7	-	-	TGTGCCAGCAGTTACTCCTCCAGCTCCTACGAGCAGTACTTC	CASSYSSSSYEQYF
TRBV19	TRBJ1-2	few	TRBD1	TGTGCCAGTAGTAACCGGGACAGGGTTCGTGGCTACACCTTC	CASSNRDRVRGYTF
TRBV12-5	TRBJ2-7	-	TRBD1	TGTGCTAGTGGTGGGACAGGATCCTACGAGCAGTACTTC	CASGGTGSYEQYF
TRBV29-1	TRBJ2-1	-	TRBD2	TGCAGCGCTCATATCCCACCCGGGACTAGCGGGTCGAGCTCCTACAATGAGCAGTTCTTC	CSAHIPPGTSGSSSYNEQFF
TRBV6-5	TRBJ1-2	few	TRBD1	TGTGCCAGCAGGGCACAAACAGGGGCGAGAGGCTACACCTTC	CASRAQTGARGYTF
TRBV6-5	TRBJ2-5	-	-	TGTGCCAGCAGTAGGACATTTCAAGAGACCCAGTACTTC	CASSRTFQETQYF
TRBV6-5	TRBJ1-3	-	-	TGTGCCAGCAGTTACACCCGACAGGCGGACACCATATATTTT	CASSYTRQADTIYF
TRBV5-6	TRBJ2-2	-	-	TGTGCCAGCAGCTTCGCCCCGGGGACCGGGGAGCTGTTTTTT	CASSFAPGTGELFF
TRBV7-2	TRBJ1-5	-	-	TGTGCCAGCAGCTCAAGCCGGAGCAATCAGCCCCAGCATTTT	CASSSSRSNQPQHF
TRBV19	TRBJ2-7	-	-	TGTGCCAGTAGTGTCGGGCCTCCAGGGGACGAGCAGTACTTC	CASSVGPPGDEQYF
TRBV24-1	TRBJ2-2	-	TRBD1	TGTGCCACCAGTGACCGGAGACAGGGGGTAACCGGGGAGCTGTTTTTT	CATSDRRQGVTGELFF
TRBV3-1/TRBV3-2	TRBJ1-2	few	-	TGTGCCAGCCAAGCACAGGGAAGAGGCTACACCTTC	CASQAQGRGYTF
TRBV30	TRBJ1-1	-	-	TGTGCCTGGGGACACGGGAACACTGAAGCTTTCTTT	CAWGHGNTEAFF
TRBV3-1/TRBV3-2	TRBJ2-7	-	-	TGTGCCAGCAGCCAAAGCAGGGGCTACGAGCAGTACTTC	CASSQSRGYEQYF
TRBV6-5	TRBJ1-2	-	-	TGTGCCAGCGACGCCGGTAGGGGCTATGGCTACACCTTC	CASDAGRGYGYTF
TRBV5-4	TRBJ2-2	-	-	TGTGCCAGCAGCGGCAGTCTAGGATATCCGAACACCGGGGAGCTGTTTTTT	CASSGSLGYPNTGELFF
TRBV11-2	TRBJ2-7	-	TRBD1	TGTGCCAGCAGCTTAGGTGGACAGGCCTCCTACGAGCAGTACTTC	CASSLGGQASYEQYF
TRBV7-3	TRBJ2-2	-	TRBD1	TGTGCCAGCAGCCCTAAACCGGGACAGGCGGTCGGGGAGCTGTTTTTT	CASSPKPGQAVGELFF
TRBV12-3/TRBV12-4	TRBJ1-2	-	-	TGTGCCAGCAGTCGGGGATCTAACTATGGCTACACCTTC	CASSRGSNYGYTF
TRBV7-9	TRBJ2-1	few	-	TGTGCCAGCAGTACTAGGGTTCCCTCGAGCTCCTACAATGAGCAGTTCTTC	CASSTRVPSSSYNEQFF
TRBV19	TRBJ1-1	-	TRBD1	TGTGCCAGTAGTATAGACAGGGGGGACACTGAAGCTTTCTTT	CASSIDRGDTEAFF
TRBV5-6	TRBJ2-7	-	-	TGTGCCAGCAGCTTGGGGAGTAGCTCCTACGAGCAGTACTTC	CASSLGSSSYEQYF
TRBV9	TRBJ1-1	-	TRBD1	TGTGCCAGCAGCGTAGCCCAGGGGGCGACGAACACTGAAGCTTTCTTT	CASSVAQGATNTEAFF
TRBV19	TRBJ2-3	-	TRBD1	TGTGCCAGTAAAAACAGGGGGCTCTTTGGGAATACGCAGTATTTT	CASKNRGLFGNTQYF
TRBV7-9	TRBJ1-1	-	TRBD1	TGTGCCAGCAGCCCCGGACAGGGGATAGGCACTGAAGCTTTCTTT	CASSPGQGIGTEAFF
TRBV2	TRBJ2-5	once	-	TGTGCCAGCAGTGAACAGGGAAAAGAGACCCAGTACTTC	CASSEQGKETQYF
TRBV15	TRBJ1-2	-	-	TGTGCCACCAGCAGAGACGGGTGGGGGGATGGCTACACCTTC	CATSRDGWGDGYTF
TRBV9	TRBJ1-1	-	-	TGTGCCAGCAGCGTAGGAACGGTGAACACTGAAGCTTTCTTT	CASSVGTVNTEAFF
TRBV15	TRBJ1-2	few	-	TGTGCCACCAGCAGAGAGCAAGGGGGGGCGGGCGGCTACACCTTC	CATSREQGGAGGYTF
TRBV9	TRBJ2-5	-	-	TGTGCCAGCAGCGTTCGGGCTAGCGCCCGAGGGGAGACCCAGTACTTC	CASSVRASARGETQYF
TRBV10-3	TRBJ1-2	-	TRBD1	TGTGCCATCAGTGATAGGGACAGGGGGCATGGCTACACCTTC	CAISDRDRGHGYTF
TRBV29-1	TRBJ1-5	once	-	TGCAGCGTTGGGGACATAGTCAATCAGCCCCAGCATTTT	CSVGDIVNQPQHF
TRBV9	TRBJ1-1	-	TRBD1	TGTGCCAGCAGCGTAGACCCGCCAGGGGGTGCGAACACTGAAGCTTTCTTT	CASSVDPPGGANTEAFF
TRBV5-1	TRBJ1-1	-	TRBD1	TGCGCCAGCAGGGTTCCGGGACAGATGAACACTGAAGCTTTCTTT	CASRVPGQMNTEAFF
TRBV9	TRBJ2-3	-	TRBD2	TGTGCCAGCAGCGTACTAGCGGGGGCCACTTTAGATACGCAGTATTTT	CASSVLAGATLDTQYF
TRBV20-1	TRBJ1-1	-	-	TGCAGTGCTGGCGGGACCGAAGCTTTCTTT	CSAGGTEAFF
TRBV30	TRBJ2-1	-	TRBD1	TGTGCCTGGCAAACGGACAGGGCAAGTGAGCAGTTCTTC	CAWQTDRASEQFF
TRBV5-8	TRBJ2-7	-	TRBD1	TGTGCCAGCAGCTTCTCCGGGACAGGGGCCTACGAGCAGTACTTC	CASSFSGTGAYEQYF
TRBV9	TRBJ1-6	-	-	TGTGCCAGCACCCAGGGATTCGATCGTAATTCACCCCTCCACTTT	CASTQGFDRNSPLHF
TRBV7-3	TRBJ1-2	-	TRBD1	TGTGCCAGCAGCCCACAGGGGGGTTTGGCTTTTTCGGCTAACTATGGCTACACCTTC	CASSPQGGLAFSANYGYTF
TRBV6-4	TRBJ2-2	few	TRBD1	TGTGCCAGCAGTGTACTACCGGGACAGGGCACCGGGGAGCTGTTTTTT	CASSVLPGQGTGELFF
TRBV11-3	TRBJ2-7	-	-	TGTGCCAGCAGCTTCAGGGGGGAAGAGCAGTACTTC	CASSFRGEEQYF
TRBV5-4	TRBJ1-6	-	-	TGTGCCAGCAGCACAGATACTAATTCACCCCTCCACTTT	CASSTDTNSPLHF
TRBV28	TRBJ2-7	-	TRBD1	TGTGCCAGCAGAGCCATAATCCGACCGGGACAGGGGATCCCCTACGAGCAGTACTTC	CASRAIIRPGQGIPYEQYF
TRBV5-6	TRBJ2-6	-	-	TGTGCCAGCAGCTCGACAGTTCGAACCGGGGCCAACGTCCTGACTTTC	CASSSTVRTGANVLTF
TRBV11-3	TRBJ2-3	-	-	TGTGCCAGCAGCTTGACAGCCTCGACGGGTACGCAGTATTTT	CASSLTASTGTQYF
TRBV5-1	TRBJ2-7	-	TRBD1	TGCGCCAGCAGCTTGGCGGCGGGACAGGGCATCTACGAGCAGTACTTC	CASSLAAGQGIYEQYF